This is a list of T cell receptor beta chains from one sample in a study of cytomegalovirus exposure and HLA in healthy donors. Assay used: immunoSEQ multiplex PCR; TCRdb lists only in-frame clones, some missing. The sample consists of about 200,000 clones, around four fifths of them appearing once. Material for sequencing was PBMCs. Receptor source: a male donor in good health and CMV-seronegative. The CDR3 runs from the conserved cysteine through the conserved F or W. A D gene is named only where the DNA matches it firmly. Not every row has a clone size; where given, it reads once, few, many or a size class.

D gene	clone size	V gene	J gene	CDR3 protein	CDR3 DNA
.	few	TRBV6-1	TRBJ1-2	CASSDLNYGYTF	TGTGCCAGCAGTGACCTCAACTATGGCTACACCTTC
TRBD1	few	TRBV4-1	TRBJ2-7	CASSLSTGVYEQYF	TGCGCCAGCAGCCTGTCGACAGGGGTGTACGAGCAGTACTTC
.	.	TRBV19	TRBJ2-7	CASSRGISYEQYF	TGTGCCAGTAGTCGGGGTATATCCTACGAGCAGTACTTC
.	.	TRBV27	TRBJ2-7	CASSFRVPQGRGSYEQYF	TGTGCCAGCAGTTTTAGGGTCCCCCAGGGCAGGGGATCCTACGAGCAGTACTTC
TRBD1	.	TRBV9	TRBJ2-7	CASSVDYRGYEQYF	TGTGCCAGCAGCGTAGATTACAGGGGCTACGAGCAGTACTTC
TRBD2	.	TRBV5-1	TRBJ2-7	CASSLASGRSYEQYF	TGCGCCAGCAGCTTGGCTAGCGGGAGATCCTACGAGCAGTACTTC
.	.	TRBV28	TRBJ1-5	CASSFQAGDNQPQHF	TGTGCCAGCAGTTTCCAAGCCGGGGACAATCAGCCCCAGCATTTT
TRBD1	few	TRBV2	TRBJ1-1	CASSDDRGDTEAFF	TGTGCCAGCAGTGACGACAGGGGAGACACTGAAGCTTTCTTT
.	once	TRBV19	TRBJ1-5	CASRRGSIAQPQHF	TGTGCCAGTAGACGGGGATCTATCGCTCAGCCCCAGCATTTT
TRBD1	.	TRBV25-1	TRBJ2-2	CASSDPGQFSSGELFF	TGTGCCAGCAGTGACCCGGGACAGTTTTCTTCCGGGGAGCTGTTTTTT
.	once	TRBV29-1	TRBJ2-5	CSGRARQSETQYF	TGCAGCGGGAGGGCCCGTCAATCGGAGACCCAGTACTTC
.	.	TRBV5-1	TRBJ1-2	CASSPRADNYGYTF	TGCGCCAGCTCCCCGCGGGCAGACAACTATGGCTACACCTTC
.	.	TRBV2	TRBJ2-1	CASSGDYLEQFF	TGTGCCAGCAGTGGCGACTACCTTGAGCAGTTCTTC
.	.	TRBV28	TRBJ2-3	CASSGDSDTQYF	TGTGCCAGCAGTGGAGACTCAGATACGCAGTATTTT
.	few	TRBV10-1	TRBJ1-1	CASRGVRRSGTEAFF	TGCGCCAGCAGAGGTGTGAGGAGATCGGGGACTGAAGCTTTCTTT